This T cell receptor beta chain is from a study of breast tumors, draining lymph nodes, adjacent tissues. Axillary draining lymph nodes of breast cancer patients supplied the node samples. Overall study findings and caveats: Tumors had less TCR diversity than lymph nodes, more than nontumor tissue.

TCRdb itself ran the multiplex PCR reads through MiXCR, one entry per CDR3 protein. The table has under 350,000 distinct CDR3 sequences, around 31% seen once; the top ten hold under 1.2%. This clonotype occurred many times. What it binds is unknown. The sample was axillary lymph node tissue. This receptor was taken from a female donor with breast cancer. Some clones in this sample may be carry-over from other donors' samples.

CDR3 sequence: CASSLSVREGETQYF. CDR3 coding DNA: TGTGCCAGCAGCTTGAGTGTTCGGGAGGGAGAGACCCAGTACTTC. The gene calls are TRBV5-4 and TRBJ2-5, with TRBD2 matching over 8 bases. Germline V gene data show CDR1 as SGHNT and CDR2 as YYREEE (reference sequence). The length of the CDR3 is 15 residues. V was clipped by 1 base and J by 4 bases; unmatched bases: 6.